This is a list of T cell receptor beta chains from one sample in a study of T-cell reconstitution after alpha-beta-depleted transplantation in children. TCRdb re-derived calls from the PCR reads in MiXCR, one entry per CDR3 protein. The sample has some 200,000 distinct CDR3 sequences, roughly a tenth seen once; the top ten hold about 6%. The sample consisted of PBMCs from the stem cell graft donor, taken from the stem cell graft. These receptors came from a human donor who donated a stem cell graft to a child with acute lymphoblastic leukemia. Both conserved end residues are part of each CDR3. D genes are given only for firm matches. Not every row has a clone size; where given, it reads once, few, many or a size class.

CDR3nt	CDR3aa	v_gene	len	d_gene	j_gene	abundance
TGCGCCAGCTCCCTCGGAGCGAACACTGAAGCTTTCTTT	CASSLGANTEAFF	TRBV7-2	13	.	TRBJ1-1	many
TGTGCCAGCAGCCAAGGTCGGGACTTGAACACCGGGGAGCTGTTTTTT	CASSQGRDLNTGELFF	TRBV3-1	16	.	TRBJ2-2	many
TGTGCCAGCAGCCCACCGACAGGCTCCTATGGCTACACCTTC	CASSPPTGSYGYTF	TRBV9	14	.	TRBJ1-2	few
TGCGCCAGCAGCTTGGTAGGGGTCGTGGAAAAACTGTTTTTT	CASSLVGVVEKLFF	TRBV5-1	14	.	TRBJ1-4	few
TGCAGTGCGACCCGGGACCCAGAGACCCAGTACTTC	CSATRDPETQYF	TRBV20-1	12	.	TRBJ2-5	few
TGCAGTGCTAGAGATCCGGGGGTGGCAGATACGCAGTATTTT	CSARDPGVADTQYF	TRBV20-1	14	.	TRBJ2-3	many
TGCAGTGCTAGAGATATAGCCCGGCAAGAGACCCAGTACTTC	CSARDIARQETQYF	TRBV20-1	14	.	TRBJ2-5	many
TGTGCCAGCAGTTTACTGGCGGGGACTAACTATGGCTACACCTTC	CASSLLAGTNYGYTF	TRBV12-3/TRBV12-4	15	.	TRBJ1-2	few
TGTGCCAGCAGCTTAGAGGGGTATCAGCCCCAGCATTTT	CASSLEGYQPQHF	TRBV11-2	13	.	TRBJ1-5	few
TGTGCCAGCAGCCGAACAGGGTTTACGTACAATGAGCAGTTCTTC	CASSRTGFTYNEQFF	TRBV14	15	.	TRBJ2-1	.
TGTGCCAGCAGCGCAATAGTGGGTCCGGCGGAGCTGTTTTTT	CASSAIVGPAELFF	TRBV7-7	14	.	TRBJ2-2	.
TGTGCCAGCGAAGAGGGCGGGGGGGCCTGGAATGAGCAGTTCTTC	CASEEGGGAWNEQFF	TRBV6-5	15	TRBD2	TRBJ2-1	few
TGTGCCAGCAGCCCCCAGACAGGTTACGGCTACACCTTC	CASSPQTGYGYTF	TRBV5-6	13	.	TRBJ1-2	.
TGTGCCAGCATGAAAGGCGGGGAGCGGGGGTACTTC	CASMKGGERGYF	TRBV7-9	12	TRBD2	TRBJ2-5	.
TGTGCCAGCAGCAGGACAGGGATCAATCAGCCCCAGCATTTT	CASSRTGINQPQHF	TRBV12-3/TRBV12-4	14	TRBD1	TRBJ1-5	.
TGTGCCAGCAGCTCATTAGACTCCGCCTACGAGCAGTACTTC	CASSSLDSAYEQYF	TRBV7-9	14	.	TRBJ2-7	many
TGTGCCACCAGCAGAGGGGACGGTGAAGCTTTCTTT	CATSRGDGEAFF	TRBV15	12	.	TRBJ1-1	many
TGCAGCGGTGGGACAAGGAGTTACACTGAAGCTTTCTTT	CSGGTRSYTEAFF	TRBV29-1	13	.	TRBJ1-1	many
TGCAGCGTTGATTCCAGAGGGGCATCTGGGGCCAACGTCCTGACTTTC	CSVDSRGASGANVLTF	TRBV29-1	16	.	TRBJ2-6	.
TGTGCCATCAGCCAGCCAGGGGGGGAGTACAATGAGCAGTTCTTC	CAISQPGGEYNEQFF	TRBV10-3	15	.	TRBJ2-1	.
TGTGCCAGCAGTTTAATCGACGGGTTAGACCAAGAGACCCAGTACTTC	CASSLIDGLDQETQYF	TRBV12-3/TRBV12-4	16	.	TRBJ2-5	few
TGCAGTGCTAGAGAGGCGGGGGCAGGGCAGTACGAGCAGTACTTC	CSAREAGAGQYEQYF	TRBV20-1	15	.	TRBJ2-7	few
TGTGCCACCGCCGGACTAGTTGGGTCCGCCGGGGAGCTGTTTTTT	CATAGLVGSAGELFF	TRBV10-3	15	TRBD2	TRBJ2-2	many
TGCGCCAGCAGCATCCGGGACAGGGATAAGGGTGAGCAGTTCTTC	CASSIRDRDKGEQFF	TRBV5-1	15	TRBD1	TRBJ2-1	few
TGCGCCAGCAGCCTGCTTCCCGGGCTAGAAAATGAAGCTTTCTTT	CASSLLPGLENEAFF	TRBV5-1	15	.	TRBJ1-1	few
TGTGCCAGCAGCCGCGGACAGGGGGCAGATACGCAGTATTTT	CASSRGQGADTQYF	TRBV7-9	14	TRBD1	TRBJ2-3	.
TGTGCCAGCAGCCAAGATCGTAGAGGGGTCCTCCACTTT	CASSQDRRGVLHF	TRBV4-2	13	.	TRBJ1-6	.
TGTGCCAGCAGGCGCCTTGGTGAGAATCAGCCCCAGCATTTT	CASRRLGENQPQHF	TRBV6-2/TRBV6-3	14	.	TRBJ1-5	.
TGTGCCAGCAGCTTAGGGGGCCCCGGTCAGGAGACCCAGTACTTC	CASSLGGPGQETQYF	TRBV7-8	15	.	TRBJ2-5	.
TGCAGCGTTGAATTGGGACAGGGAGATGAAAAACTGTTTTTT	CSVELGQGDEKLFF	TRBV29-1	14	TRBD1	TRBJ1-4	few
TGTGCCAGCAAATGGGGCGTGAGGGGTGACACCGGGGAGCTGTTTTTT	CASKWGVRGDTGELFF	TRBV2	16	.	TRBJ2-2	many
TGTGCCACCAGCAGAGATTATTCTGCGAGCCACCCAGATACGCAGTATTTT	CATSRDYSASHPDTQYF	TRBV15	17	.	TRBJ2-3	.
TGTGCCAGCAGTTCGACGAGACTGACCTCTGGGGCCAACGTCCTGACTTTC	CASSSTRLTSGANVLTF	TRBV27	17	.	TRBJ2-6	many
TGTGCCAGCAGCCCCAAGGAAGCGGGGGGGCGGAGCACCGGGGAGCTGTTTTTT	CASSPKEAGGRSTGELFF	TRBV11-2	18	TRBD2	TRBJ2-2	many
TGTGCCAGCAGTTTTGGCAGGCGGAACACCGAGCAGTACTTC	CASSFGRRNTEQYF	TRBV12-3/TRBV12-4	14	.	TRBJ2-7	.
TGTGCCAGCAGCCAAGGTTATGGGACAGCTGAGAACACCGGGGAGCTGTTTTTT	CASSQGYGTAENTGELFF	TRBV14	18	TRBD1	TRBJ2-2	few
TGTGCCAGCAGAATCCGGGACAGGGGAAGCGACGAGCAGTACTTC	CASRIRDRGSDEQYF	TRBV6-1	15	TRBD1	TRBJ2-7	many
TGCGCCAGCAGCCCGTCAACCCCTGGGGGAGGCACAGATACGCAGTATTTT	CASSPSTPGGGTDTQYF	TRBV4-3	17	.	TRBJ2-3	many
TGTGCCAGCAGCTTAGCAACAGCGAACACTGAAGCTTTCTTT	CASSLATANTEAFF	TRBV7-2	14	.	TRBJ1-1	many
TGCAGTGCTAGTGCTTGGGACAGGGGAGCCCTGGGGGACGAGCAGTACTTC	CSASAWDRGALGDEQYF	TRBV20-1	17	TRBD1	TRBJ2-7	.
TGCAGCCATATCAACAATGAGCAGTTCTTC	CSHINNEQFF	TRBV29-1	10	.	TRBJ2-1	many
TGTGCCAGTAGCAGGGACAGGGGGCCCAATGAGCAGTTCTTC	CASSRDRGPNEQFF	TRBV19	14	TRBD1	TRBJ2-1	.
TGTGCCAGCAGCCCGCGGGACAGACTATACGAGCAGTACTTC	CASSPRDRLYEQYF	TRBV7-9	14	.	TRBJ2-7	.
TGTGCCAGCAGTGGGACAGGGAAGGATGAGCAGTTCTTC	CASSGTGKDEQFF	TRBV25-1	13	TRBD1	TRBJ2-1	few
TGTGCCAGCAGCAAATGTGTGACGCAGACCCTTAATGAAAAACTGTTTTTT	CASSKCVTQTLNEKLFF	TRBV21-1	17	.	TRBJ1-4	.
TGCAGTGCTAGATTTAACAATGAGCAGTTCTTC	CSARFNNEQFF	TRBV20-1	11	.	TRBJ2-1	many
TGTGCCAGCAGTTACACAGGGAACGAGCAGTACTTC	CASSYTGNEQYF	TRBV27	12	.	TRBJ2-7	.
TGTGCCAGCAGCCTACAGGGATGGGAGACCCAGTACTTC	CASSLQGWETQYF	TRBV5-5	13	.	TRBJ2-5	.